This TCR beta chain originates from a study of CXCR3-negative and CXCR3-positive naive CD8 T cells. Study-wide findings and caveats: More hydrophobic TRB CDR3s were found in CXCR3-positive naive cells than in CXCR3-negative naive cells.

The CDR3 runs 13 residues. Germline-derived CDR1 and CDR2 are SGHNT and YENEEA. The authors made the TRB cDNA libraries by 5' RACE using UMI labels. TCRdb re-called the 5' RACE reads; every CDR3 protein appears as one record, without DNA. The sample includes 150,000 to 180,000 distinct CDR3 sequences. About this clonotype: Its antigen is as yet unknown.

The chain links TRBV11-3 to TRBJ2-7; lacking DNA, the TRBD2 call made by TCRdb goes unchecked. The sequenced sample consisted of naive CXCR3+ CD8+ T cells from blood. The sample's subset: CD45RO-CCR7+CD27+CD95- naive CD8+ T cells expressing CXCR3 (TNR3+). The sequence was collected from a human donor in good health. Some clones in this sample may be carry-over from other donors' samples. This chain's CDR3 is CASSPGLAYEQYF.